Listed below are T cell receptor beta chains from one sample, sequenced in a study of brain metastases from non-small cell lung cancer. Libraries were prepared by immunoSEQ multiplex PCR; TCRdb keeps only in-frame clonotypes and omits some of them. Here the sample spans about 2,200 clones, approximately 90% being singletons. The sample taken for sequencing was tumor-adjacent normal tissue. The receptors were sampled from a donor aged 40 or older with non-small cell lung cancer. Both conserved end residues are part of each CDR3. The D gene is left open where the match is weak. Clone sizes are given selectively: once, few, many, or a class where the clone is expanded.

>-|TRBJ2-6|TRBV27|14|-
TGTGCCAGCAGTTCTCTCTCTAGGGCCAACGTCCTGACTTTC
CASSSLSRANVLTF
>-|TRBJ2-5|TRBV2|13|-
TGTGCCAGCGAGGGTCAGGGGAGAGAGACCCAGTACTTC
CASEGQGRETQYF
>-|TRBJ1-4|TRBV30|14|-
TGTGCCTGGACCCTTGGACAGACGAGGGAAAAACTGTTTTTT
CAWTLGQTREKLFF
>-|TRBJ1-2|TRBV7-2|16|-
TGTGCCAGCAGCTTAAACCCGGGGCCGAACAACTATGGCTACACCTTC
CASSLNPGPNNYGYTF
>-|TRBJ1-1|TRBV7-8|17|-
TGTGCCAGCAGCTTAGGAAGTAACTGGGAATTGAACACTGAAGCTTTCTTT
CASSLGSNWELNTEAFF
>-|TRBJ1-5|TRBV6-5|14|once
TGTGCCAGCAGATCGGGTTATAGCAATCAGCCCCAGCATTTT
CASRSGYSNQPQHF
>-|TRBJ1-3|TRBV12-3/TRBV12-4|13|-
TGTGCCAGCCAACAGGACTCTGGAAACACCATATATTTT
CASQQDSGNTIYF
>-|TRBJ1-4|TRBV7-8|15|-
TGTGCCAGCAGCTTAGAGGCCTTTACTAATGAAAAACTGTTTTTT
CASSLEAFTNEKLFF
>-|TRBJ1-1|TRBV2|14|-
TGTGCCAGCAGTGAACTTAGGGGGAACACTGAAGCTTTCTTT
CASSELRGNTEAFF
>-|TRBJ1-2|TRBV4-1|14|-
TGCGCCAGCAGACCTGGACAGACTAACTATGGCTACACCTTC
CASRPGQTNYGYTF